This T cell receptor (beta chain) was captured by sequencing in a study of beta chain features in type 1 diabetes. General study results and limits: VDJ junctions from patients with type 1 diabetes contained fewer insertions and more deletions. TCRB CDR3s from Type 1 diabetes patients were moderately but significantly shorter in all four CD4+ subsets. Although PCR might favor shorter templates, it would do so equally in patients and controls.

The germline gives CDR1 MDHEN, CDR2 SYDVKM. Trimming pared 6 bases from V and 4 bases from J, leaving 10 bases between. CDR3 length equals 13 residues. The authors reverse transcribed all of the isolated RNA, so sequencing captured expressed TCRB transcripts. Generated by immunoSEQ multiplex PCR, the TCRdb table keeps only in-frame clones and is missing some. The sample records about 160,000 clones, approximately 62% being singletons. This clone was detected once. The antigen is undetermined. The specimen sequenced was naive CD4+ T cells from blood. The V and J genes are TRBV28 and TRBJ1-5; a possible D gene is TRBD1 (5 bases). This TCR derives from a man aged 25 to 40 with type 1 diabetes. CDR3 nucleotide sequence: TGTGCCAGCAGAGGCAGGGCGAATCAGCCCCAGCATTTT. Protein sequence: CASRGRANQPQHF. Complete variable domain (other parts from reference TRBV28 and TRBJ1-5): DVKVTQSSRYLVKRTGEKVFLECVQDMDHENMFWYRQDPGLGLRLIYFSYDVKMKEKGDIPEGYSVSREKKERFSLILESASTNQTSMYLCASRGRANQPQHFGDGTRLSIL.